This entry is about one TCR beta chain. As yet, its antigen is unknown. PCR primers comprised 60 Vbeta and 13 Jbeta primers. The data were produced by immunoSEQ multiplex PCR, yet TCRdb's version contains in-frame clones alone and is incomplete. The data show about 160,000 clones, with approximately 70% seen just once and around 6.9% held by the top ten. The sample originates from a study of cytomegalovirus exposure and HLA in healthy donors. About the study: Inside one of the first data releases sat 85 million or so unique TCRs taken from HLA-typed donors. Overall study results and limits: As confirmed in vitro, a few CMV-associated chains were specific for CMV antigens. Reports state that TCR beta sequences accurately predicted most subjects' HLA-A and HLA-B alleles.

Source material: PBMCs. This receptor was taken from a man between 40 and 49 years old in good health and CMV-seropositive.

The CDR3 reads CASSQDEGGGTYEQYF. Written as DNA, the CDR3 is TGCGCCAGCAGCCAAGATGAGGGCGGGGGGACCTACGAGCAGTACTTC. This chain links TRBV4-3 with TRBJ2-7; TRBD2 aligns across 8 bases. The CDR3 spans 16 residues. The germline CDR1 and CDR2 sequences are LGHNA and YSLEER. V lost 0 bases, J lost 2 bases, and 6 bases stayed unmatched.